One sample yielded the 2 T cell receptor beta chains listed below, sequenced in a study of blood T cell repertoires in COVID-19. Clones were sequenced by immunoSEQ multiplex PCR, and TCRdb holds only the in-frame ones, with some missing. The sample consists of roughly 280,000 clones, 80% to 90% of them appearing once. Sequencing was done on a sample of peripheral blood. These TCRs come from a woman between 70 and 85 years old with acute or convalescent COVID-19.

The chain combines TRBV2 with TRBJ2-3, with D perhaps matching TRBD2 (5 bases). Trimming left V 10 bases short and J 1 base short, with 12 bases between. Germline V gene data show CDR1 as SNHLY and CDR2 as FYNNEI. This CDR3 has 13 amino acids. The CDR3 spells CATRRTRTDTQYF. CDR3 coding DNA: TGTGCCACACGAAGGACTCGCACAGATACGCAGTATTTT.

The V call is TRBV3-1 (or the pseudogene TRBV3-2), the J call TRBJ1-1; possible D gene TRBD1, 5 bases. This CDR3 contains 16 residues. Germline V gene lookup returns CDR1 LGHDT and CDR2 YNNKEL (reference sequence). Trimming took off 4 bases at V and 4 bases at J, with 19 bases between the two ends. The CDR3 DNA is TGTGCCAGCAGCCGCGATGTGGGGGAGGAGGGCACTGAAGCTTTCTTT. This gives the protein CASSRDVGEEGTEAFF.